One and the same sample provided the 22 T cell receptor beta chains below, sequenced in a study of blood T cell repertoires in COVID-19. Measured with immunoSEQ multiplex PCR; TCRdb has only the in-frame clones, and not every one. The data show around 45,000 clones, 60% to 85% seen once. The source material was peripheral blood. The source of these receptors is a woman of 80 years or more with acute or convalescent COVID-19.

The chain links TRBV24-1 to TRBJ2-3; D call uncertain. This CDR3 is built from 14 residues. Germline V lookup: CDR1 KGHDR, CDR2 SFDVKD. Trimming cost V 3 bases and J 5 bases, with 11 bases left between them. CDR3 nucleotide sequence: TGTGCCACCAGTGATCCATTGACTGGAGATACGCAGTATTTT. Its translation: CATSDPLTGDTQYF.

The DNA of the CDR3 is TGTGCCAGCAGCACACAACAGGGGCAGCCCCAGCATTTT. Translated, it gives CASSTQQGQPQHF. The chain joins TRBV7-9 to TRBJ1-5, with 7 bases aligning to TRBD1. Trimming took 5 bases from V and 7 from J; bases not matched to a gene: 5. The germline V gene has CDR1 SEHNR and CDR2 FQNEAQ (reference sequence). The CDR3 is made up of 13 amino acids. The full variable domain, with the rest looked up from reference TRBV7-9 and TRBJ1-5, is DTGVSQNPRHKITKRGQNVTFRCDPISEHNRLYWYRQTLGQGPEFLTYFQNEAQLEKSRLLSDRFSAERPKGSFSTLEIQRTEQGDSAMYLCASSTQQGQPQHFGDGTRLSIL.

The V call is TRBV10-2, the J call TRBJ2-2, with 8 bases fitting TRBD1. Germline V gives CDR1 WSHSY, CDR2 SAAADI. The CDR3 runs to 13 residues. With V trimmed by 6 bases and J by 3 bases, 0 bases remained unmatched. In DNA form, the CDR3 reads TGCGCCAGCAGGGGACAGGACACCGGGGAGCTGTTTTTT. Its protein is CASRGQDTGELFF.

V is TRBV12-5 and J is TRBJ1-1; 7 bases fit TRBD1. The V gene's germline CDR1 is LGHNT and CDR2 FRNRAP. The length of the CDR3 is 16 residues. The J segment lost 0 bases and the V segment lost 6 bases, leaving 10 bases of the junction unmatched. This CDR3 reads CASGSLPGGLNTEAFF. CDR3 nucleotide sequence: TGTGCTAGTGGCTCCCTTCCAGGGGGTCTGAACACTGAAGCTTTCTTT.

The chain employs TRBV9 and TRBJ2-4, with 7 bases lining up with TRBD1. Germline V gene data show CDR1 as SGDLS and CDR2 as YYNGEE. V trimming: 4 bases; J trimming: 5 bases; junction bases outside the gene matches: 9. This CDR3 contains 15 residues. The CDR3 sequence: CASSPQGTAENIQYF. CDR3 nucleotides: TGTGCCAGCAGCCCACAGGGGACAGCAGAAAACATTCAGTACTTC.

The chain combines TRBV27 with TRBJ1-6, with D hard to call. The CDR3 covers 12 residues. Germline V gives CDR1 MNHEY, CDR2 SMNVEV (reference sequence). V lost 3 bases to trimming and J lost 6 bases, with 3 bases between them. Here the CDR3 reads CASSFFNSPLHF. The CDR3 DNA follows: TGTGCCAGCAGTTTCTTTAATTCACCCCTCCACTTT.

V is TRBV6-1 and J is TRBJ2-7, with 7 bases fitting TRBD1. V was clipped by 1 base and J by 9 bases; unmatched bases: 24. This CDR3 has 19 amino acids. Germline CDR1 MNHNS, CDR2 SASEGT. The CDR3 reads CASSEGFRTGVGRGPRQYF. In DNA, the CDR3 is TGTGCCAGCAGTGAAGGTTTTCGAACAGGGGTTGGAAGAGGACCGAGGCAGTACTTC.

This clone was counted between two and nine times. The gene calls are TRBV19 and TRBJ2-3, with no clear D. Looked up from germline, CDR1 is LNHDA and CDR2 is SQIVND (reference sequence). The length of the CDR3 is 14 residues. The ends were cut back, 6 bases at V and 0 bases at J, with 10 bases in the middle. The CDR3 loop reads CASRRFSSTDTQYF. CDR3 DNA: TGTGCCAGTAGGAGGTTTTCTAGCACAGATACGCAGTATTTT.

The CDR3 spells CASSYLPGEGIYEQYF. The CDR3 DNA sequence: TGTGCCAGCAGTTACCTGCCGGGGGAGGGAATCTACGAGCAGTACTTC. J is TRBJ2-7 and V is TRBV6-5; 7 bases are shared with TRBD2. Germline trimming cut 2 bases from V and 3 bases from J; bases unmatched to any gene: 10. Germline V gives CDR1 MNHEY, CDR2 SVGAGI. This CDR3 contains 16 residues.

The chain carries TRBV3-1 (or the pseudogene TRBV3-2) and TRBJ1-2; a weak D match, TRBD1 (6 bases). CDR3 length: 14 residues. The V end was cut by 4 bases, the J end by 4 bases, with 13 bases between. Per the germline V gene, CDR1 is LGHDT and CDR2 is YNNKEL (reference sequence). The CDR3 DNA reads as TGTGCCAGCAGCCTCAGATCGGACAGCTATGGCTACACCTTC. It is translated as CASSLRSDSYGYTF.

CDR3 sequence: CASSIGMQGRDEQFF. CDR3 in DNA: TGTGCCAGTAGTATTGGGATGCAGGGTCGGGATGAGCAGTTCTTC. The chain carries TRBV19 and TRBJ2-1; D is possibly TRBD1 (5 bases). CDR3 length: 15 amino acids. Germline values: CDR1 LNHDA, CDR2 SQIVND (reference sequence). V was trimmed by 3 bases and J by 8 bases, leaving 17 bases between them.

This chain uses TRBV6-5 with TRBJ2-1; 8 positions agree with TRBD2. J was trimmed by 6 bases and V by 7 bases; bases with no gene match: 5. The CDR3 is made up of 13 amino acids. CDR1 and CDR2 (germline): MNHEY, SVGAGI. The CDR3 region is CASTIGTSNEQFF. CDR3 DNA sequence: TGTGCCAGCACCATCGGGACTAGCAATGAGCAGTTCTTC.

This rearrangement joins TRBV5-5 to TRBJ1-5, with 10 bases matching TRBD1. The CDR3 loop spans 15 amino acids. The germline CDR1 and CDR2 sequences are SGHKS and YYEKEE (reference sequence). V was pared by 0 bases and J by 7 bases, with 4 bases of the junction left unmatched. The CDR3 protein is CASSLETGGAQPQHF. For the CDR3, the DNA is TGTGCCAGCAGCTTGGAGACAGGGGGCGCCCAGCCCCAGCATTTT.

CDR3 DNA sequence: TGTGCCAGCAGCGTAGGCGGGGGACAAAGGAACACTGAAGCTTTCTTT. Translating it yields CASSVGGGQRNTEAFF. The chain employs TRBV9 and TRBJ1-1, with D possibly matching TRBD1 (6 bases). This CDR3 comprises 16 residues. V shed 0 bases and J shed 1 base, with 13 bases lying between them. CDR1 SGDLS and CDR2 YYNGEE come from the germline V gene. Full variable domain (remainder filled in from reference TRBV9 and TRBJ1-1): DSGVTQTPKHLITATGQRVTLRCSPRSGDLSVYWYQQSLDQGLQFLIQYYNGEERAKGNILERFSAQQFPDLHSELNLSSLELGDSALYFCASSVGGGQRNTEAFFGQGTRLTVV.

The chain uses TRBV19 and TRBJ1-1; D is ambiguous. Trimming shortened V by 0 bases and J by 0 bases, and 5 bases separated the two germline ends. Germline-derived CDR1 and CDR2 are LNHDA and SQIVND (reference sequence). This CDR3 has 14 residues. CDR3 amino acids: CASSIDPVNTEAFF. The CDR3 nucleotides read TGTGCCAGTAGTATAGATCCGGTGAACACTGAAGCTTTCTTT.

The CDR3 reads CASSPPGLPPFF. The CDR3 bases are TGTGCCAGCAGTCCTCCGGGTCTTCCTCCGTTTTTT. V is TRBV28 and J is TRBJ1-4; D gene ambiguous. V dropped 5 bases and J dropped 16 bases, with 17 bases sitting between them. The germline V gene has CDR1 MDHEN and CDR2 SYDVKM. The CDR3 is 12 residues long.

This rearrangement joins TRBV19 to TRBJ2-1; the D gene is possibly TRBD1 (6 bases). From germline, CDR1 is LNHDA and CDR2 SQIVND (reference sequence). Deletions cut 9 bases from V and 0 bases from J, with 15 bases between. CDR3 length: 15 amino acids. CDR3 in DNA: TGTGCCAGCCGCCTGGACAGAAGCTCCTACAATGAGCAGTTCTTC. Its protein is CASRLDRSSYNEQFF.

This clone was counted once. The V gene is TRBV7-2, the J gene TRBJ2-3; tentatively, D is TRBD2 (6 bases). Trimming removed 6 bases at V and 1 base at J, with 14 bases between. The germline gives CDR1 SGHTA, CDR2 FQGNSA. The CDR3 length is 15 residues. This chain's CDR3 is CASRPPGLGTDTQYF. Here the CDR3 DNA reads TGTGCCAGCAGACCGCCGGGACTCGGCACAGATACGCAGTATTTT.

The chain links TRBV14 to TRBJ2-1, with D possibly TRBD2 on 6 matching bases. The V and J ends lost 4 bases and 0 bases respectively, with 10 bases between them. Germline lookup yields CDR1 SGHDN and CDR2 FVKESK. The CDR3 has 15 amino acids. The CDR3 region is CASSPRTTSYNEQFF. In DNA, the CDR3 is TGTGCCAGCAGCCCGCGGACTACCTCCTACAATGAGCAGTTCTTC.

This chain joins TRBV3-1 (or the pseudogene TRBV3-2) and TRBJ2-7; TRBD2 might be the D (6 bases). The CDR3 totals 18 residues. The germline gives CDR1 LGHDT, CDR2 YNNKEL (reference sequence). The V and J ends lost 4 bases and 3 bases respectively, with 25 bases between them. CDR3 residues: CASSRGTFLSPVVYEQYF. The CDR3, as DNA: TGTGCCAGCAGCCGTGGGACTTTCCTGTCCCCTGTCGTCTACGAGCAGTACTTC.

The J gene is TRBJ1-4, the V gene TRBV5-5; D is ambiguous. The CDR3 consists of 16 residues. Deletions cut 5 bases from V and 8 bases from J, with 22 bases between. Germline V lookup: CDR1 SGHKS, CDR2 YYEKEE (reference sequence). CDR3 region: CASSFIDGGPGEKLFF. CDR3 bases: TGTGCCAGCAGTTTTATCGACGGAGGCCCAGGAGAAAAACTGTTTTTT.

CDR3 residues: CASSPGTGLGTNEQFF. The CDR3 nucleotides read TGCGCCAGCAGCCCGGGAACGGGACTAGGGACCAATGAGCAGTTCTTC. The genes are TRBV5-1 and TRBJ2-1; TRBD2 matches at 8 bases. There are 16 residues in the CDR3. Trimming removed 4 bases from V and 6 bases from J; junction bases left unmatched: 12. Looked up from germline, CDR1 is SGHRS and CDR2 is YFSETQ.